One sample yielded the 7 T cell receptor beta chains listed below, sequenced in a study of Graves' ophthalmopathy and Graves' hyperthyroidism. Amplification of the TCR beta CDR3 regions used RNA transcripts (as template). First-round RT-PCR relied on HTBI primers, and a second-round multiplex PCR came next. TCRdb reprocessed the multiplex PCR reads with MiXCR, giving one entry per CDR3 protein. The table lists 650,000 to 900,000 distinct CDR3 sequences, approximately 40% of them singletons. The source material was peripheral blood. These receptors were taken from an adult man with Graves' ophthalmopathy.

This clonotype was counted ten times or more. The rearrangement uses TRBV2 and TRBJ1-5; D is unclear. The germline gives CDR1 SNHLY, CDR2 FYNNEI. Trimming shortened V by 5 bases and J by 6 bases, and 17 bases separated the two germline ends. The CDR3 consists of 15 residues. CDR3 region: CASSITRPKGQPQHF. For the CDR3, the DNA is TGTGCCAGCAGTATTACCAGGCCCAAGGGTCAGCCCCAGCATTTT.

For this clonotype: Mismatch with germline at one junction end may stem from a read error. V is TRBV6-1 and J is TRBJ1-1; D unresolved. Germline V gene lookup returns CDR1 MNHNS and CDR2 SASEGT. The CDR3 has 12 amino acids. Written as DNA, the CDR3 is TGTGCCAGCAGTGGACAACCTCGGGGAGCTCTCTTT. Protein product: CASSGQPRGALF.

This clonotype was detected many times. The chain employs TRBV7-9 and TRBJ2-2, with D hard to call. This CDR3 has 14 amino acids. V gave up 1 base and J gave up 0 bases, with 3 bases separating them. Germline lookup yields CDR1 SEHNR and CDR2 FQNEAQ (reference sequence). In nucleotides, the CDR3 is TGTGCCAGCAGCTTAGGGTCGAACACCGGGGAGCTGTTTTTT. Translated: CASSLGSNTGELFF.

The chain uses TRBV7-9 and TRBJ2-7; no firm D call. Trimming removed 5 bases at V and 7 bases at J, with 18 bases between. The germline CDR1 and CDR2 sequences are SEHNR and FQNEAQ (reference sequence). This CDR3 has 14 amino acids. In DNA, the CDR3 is TGTGCCAGCAGCCAAGATTCGGCTGGCTGGGAGCAGTACTTC. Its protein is CASSQDSAGWEQYF.

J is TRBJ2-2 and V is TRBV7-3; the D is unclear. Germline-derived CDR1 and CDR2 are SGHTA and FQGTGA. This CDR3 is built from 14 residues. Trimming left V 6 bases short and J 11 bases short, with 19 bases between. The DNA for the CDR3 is TGTGCCAGCAGTTACTCGATGTCAGCGAGTGAGCTGTTTTTT. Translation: CASSYSMSASELFF.

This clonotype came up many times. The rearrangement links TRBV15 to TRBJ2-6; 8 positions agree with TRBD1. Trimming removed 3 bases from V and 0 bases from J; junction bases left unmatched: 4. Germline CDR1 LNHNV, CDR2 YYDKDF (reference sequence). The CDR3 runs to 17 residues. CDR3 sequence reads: CATSRGTGRSGANVLTF. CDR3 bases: TGTGCCACCAGCAGGGGGACAGGCCGCTCTGGGGCCAACGTCCTGACTTTC.

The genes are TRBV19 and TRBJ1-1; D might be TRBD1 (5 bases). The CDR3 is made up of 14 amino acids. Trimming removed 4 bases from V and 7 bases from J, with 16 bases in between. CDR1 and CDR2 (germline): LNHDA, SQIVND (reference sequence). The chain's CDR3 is CASSTRDGVIEAFF. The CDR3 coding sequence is TGTGCCAGTAGTACCCGGGACGGAGTAATTGAAGCTTTCTTT.